The rows below give T cell receptor beta chains drawn from one sample of a study of cytomegalovirus exposure and HLA in healthy donors. Data came from immunoSEQ multiplex PCR; TCRdb stores just in-frame clones and leaves some out. The sample lists a few hundred thousand clones, roughly 87% seen once, with approximately 3% in the top ten. Sequenced sample: PBMCs. These receptors came from a woman in her 30s in good health and CMV-seronegative. Each CDR3 is given with its conserved first and last residue. A D gene is named only where the DNA matches it firmly. Some rows mark clone size as missing; the rest say once, few, many or name a class of expanded clone.

clone size | J gene | D gene | V gene | CDR3 DNA | CDR3 protein
- | TRBJ2-2 | - | TRBV9 | TGTGCCAGCAGCTCTCGGACTGGGAACACCGGGGAGCTGTTTTTT | CASSSRTGNTGELFF
- | TRBJ2-5 | - | TRBV27 | TGTGCCAGCAGTCGACGGTCTACCGCCCTGCCCCGGGTCGACGAAAGAGAGACCCAGTACTTC | CASSRRSTALPRVDERETQYF
- | TRBJ2-7 | TRBD2 | TRBV7-2 | TGTGCCAGCAGCTTAATGGGGGGGTCCTACGAGCAGTACTTC | CASSLMGGSYEQYF
- | TRBJ2-7 | TRBD2 | TRBV5-1 | TGCGCCAGCAGCCCCGGACTAGAGTCCTACGAGCAGTACTTC | CASSPGLESYEQYF
- | TRBJ1-3 | - | TRBV2 | TGTGCCAGCAGTGGTGTCGGAAACACCATATATTTT | CASSGVGNTIYF
- | TRBJ1-5 | TRBD1 | TRBV6-1 | TGTGCCAGCAGCCACACAGGGGGCAATCAGCCCCAGCATTTT | CASSHTGGNQPQHF
few | TRBJ2-5 | - | TRBV6-6 | TGTGCCAGCAGTGAGCTGGGGGAGACCCAGTACTTC | CASSELGETQYF
- | TRBJ2-7 | - | TRBV4-3 | TGCGCCAGCAGCCAAAGTCTACAGGGTGTCCTCGAGCAGTACTTC | CASSQSLQGVLEQYF
few | TRBJ1-5 | - | TRBV27 | TGTGCCAGCAGTTCCGGGGGAAATAATCAGCCCCAGCATTTT | CASSSGGNNQPQHF
- | TRBJ1-2 | - | TRBV10-2 | TGCGCCAGCAGCCCCATTGGGGATAGCTATGGCTACACCTTC | CASSPIGDSYGYTF
once | TRBJ2-1 | TRBD1 | TRBV2 | TGTGCCAGCAGTAGACAGGGCTTGCAATATGAGCAGTTCTTC | CASSRQGLQYEQFF
- | TRBJ2-7 | - | TRBV4-1 | TGCGCCAGCAGCCAATTTGCACTACCGAAATACGAGCAGTACTTC | CASSQFALPKYEQYF
- | TRBJ2-2 | - | TRBV7-3 | TGTGCCAGCAGCTTATTAGGGGGGCGAGCTCAAACCGGGGAGCTGTTTTTT | CASSLLGGRAQTGELFF
- | TRBJ2-1 | - | TRBV11-2 | TGTGCCAGCAGCTTAGATTGGGAGAGGGGCTACAATGAGCAGTTCTTC | CASSLDWERGYNEQFF
- | TRBJ1-1 | TRBD1 | TRBV11-3 | TGTGCCAGCGGGACAGGGAACACTGAAGCTTTCTTT | CASGTGNTEAFF
- | TRBJ2-2 | - | TRBV7-8 | TGTGCCAGCAGCTTTACCGGGGAGCTGTTTTTT | CASSFTGELFF
- | TRBJ2-2 | - | TRBV11-2 | TGTGCCAGCAGCCGACCGCGTGGCACCGGGGAGCTGTTTTTT | CASSRPRGTGELFF
- | TRBJ1-3 | TRBD1 | TRBV6-5 | TGTGCCAGCAGACCCGACAGGGCGGGTGGAAACACCATATATTTT | CASRPDRAGGNTIYF
- | TRBJ1-5 | - | TRBV27 | TGTGCCAGCAGTTCCGGGGGCAGGGGTCGTAATCAGCCCCAGCATTTT | CASSSGGRGRNQPQHF
- | TRBJ2-7 | - | TRBV11-2 | TGTGCCAGCAGCTTAGAACTAGCCGGGGAAATAAGCTCCTACGAGCAGTACTTC | CASSLELAGEISSYEQYF
- | TRBJ2-7 | - | TRBV4-2 | TGTGCCAGCTCCCCGGGGAGCCAGGGGGAGCAGTACTTC | CASSPGSQGEQYF
- | TRBJ2-4 | - | TRBV11-2 | TGTGCCAGCAGCTTAGGGGCCGAAAACATTCAGTACTTC | CASSLGAENIQYF
- | TRBJ2-7 | TRBD2 | TRBV5-6 | TGTGCCAGCAGCTCTAGCGGGAAATACGAGCAGTACTTC | CASSSSGKYEQYF
- | TRBJ2-2 | TRBD1 | TRBV14 | TGTGCCAGCAGCCAACTAGGGACAGGGTCCGGGGAGCTGTTTTTT | CASSQLGTGSGELFF
- | TRBJ2-7 | - | TRBV4-3 | TGCGCCAGCAGCCAAGATGGAGGCGTTGCCTACGAGCAGTACTTC | CASSQDGGVAYEQYF
- | TRBJ2-1 | - | TRBV5-6 | TGTGCCAGCAGCTTTGGAAGCAATGAGCAGTTCTTC | CASSFGSNEQFF